This T cell receptor (beta chain) was recorded in a study of blood T cell repertoires in COVID-19. Study context: Acute and convalescent COVID-19 samples came from the United States, Italy and Spain. Nucleic acid was either cDNA or gDNA, and it came from T cells, B-cell-depleted T cells, or PBMCs.

Sequencing was performed with immunoSEQ multiplex PCR; in TCRdb, only in-frame clones are kept and a portion is missing. The sample consists of 170,000 or so clones, around nine tenths of them appearing once. CDR3 length: 16 residues. Trimming at V came to 1 base and at J to 6 bases, leaving 11 bases not matched to a gene. Germline V gene sequence: CDR1 LGHDT, CDR2 YNNKEL (reference sequence). This clonotype was obtained from a middle-aged man with active or convalescent COVID-19. The chain uses TRBV3-1 (or the pseudogene TRBV3-2) and TRBJ1-1; 7 bases fit TRBD1. The sample taken for sequencing was peripheral blood. CDR3 sequence reads: CASSQVVSEGAPEAFF. The CDR3, as DNA: TGTGCCAGCAGCCAAGTGGTATCGGAGGGGGCCCCTGAAGCTTTCTTT.